This TCR beta chain is from a study of blood T cells in healthy people across ages (dated by TCRdb to between 2014 and 2017). Context from the whole study: In model experiments, roughly one uniquely barcoded TCR beta cDNA molecule per two T cells was captured by template switching. Using the same blood draw, the study looked at two additional independent replicas of 1 million unique cDNA reads for two donors, one aged 18 to 30 and the other aged 80 or older. Using deep sequencing normalized with unique cDNA molecular identifiers, the study measured how TCR beta repertoire diversity changes with age. Four age groups were formed from the donors: young (average 16 years), middle-aged (approximately 41), aged (approximately 60) and long-lived (82). Findings and caveats that apply to the study as a whole: Observed TCR beta diversity per million T cells fell roughly linearly with age, and a significant reduction was already apparent by age approximately 41. Since profiling was done on bulk unsorted PBMCs, naive and antigen-experienced compartments could not be conclusively compared. Estimates of total diversity based on one million sequenced T cells were regarded as lower bounds and as underestimates. Donor CMV infection status was unknown, potentially confounding age-related changes in expanded clonotypes. There was a strong correlation between observed TCR beta diversity and the percentage of naive T cells measured by flow cytometry. Compared with the aged group, the long-lived group had more naive CD4+ T cells, fewer expanded clones and increased TCR diversity, a pattern suggesting age selection.

This clonotype turned up a few times. No cognate antigen has been identified for it. No much larger clonotype is one base removed from it; base qualities were not supplied. The library was obtained by 5' RACE. Sequencing instrument: Illumina HiSeq 2500. The second PCR ran for about 7 to 11 cycles and used a J-beta primer mix along with a sample-barcoded 5' primer. A unique molecular identifier was introduced onto each TCR beta cDNA molecule by a template-switch 5' adaptor carrying 12 random nucleotides. At least 3 million CDR3-containing paired-end reads were obtained from each sample. First-strand cDNA was synthesized from all RNA with the Mint cDNA synthesis kit, primed by a TRBC-specific oligonucleotide. Following uracil-DNA glycosylase treatment, all cDNA underwent a first 18-cycle PCR with the universal primers M1SS and BC2_uni_R. From the authors' description of their analysis: For normalization, 1 million high-quality reads were randomly selected from each sample, with every read carrying a distinct molecular identifier. Reads with shared molecular identifiers were discarded instead of being binned into consensus sequences. MiTCR, set to a Q25 quality threshold and the strictest error-elimination algorithm, was used for CDR3 identification, clonotype clustering and error correction. A nonparametric unseen species model with Euler transformation was used to estimate a lower bound on total TCR beta diversity. TCRdb cleaned the public reads at Q25 with fastp, built clones with MiXCR and kept in-frame beta chains. Rows merge per CDR3 protein into single entries with the most common DNA and genes. The V and J calls, along with clone size, are taken from TCRdb and not from the paper's own processing. The sample includes roughly 800,000 distinct CDR3 sequences, with around a quarter observed a single time. Approximately 3.7% of the sample rests with the top ten.

The donors were 40 or so Caucasian individuals from Russia, aged 6 to 90 years, who were systemically healthy. Each donor gave 8 to 10 milliliters of peripheral blood, collected into EDTA-treated Vacutainer tubes. Ficoll-Paque density-gradient centrifugation was used to isolate PBMCs, with at least 7 million per sample. Total RNA, at least 5 micrograms per sample, was extracted from PBMCs with Trizol reagent. For every donor, flow cytometry on a PBMC aliquot measured the percentage of naive CD45RAhigh/CD27high T cells. The CDR3 contains 19 residues, cysteine and phenylalanine counted. This entry keeps only the CDR3 DNA: 57 bases, framed from base 1. V is shortened by 5 bases, J by 3 bases, and the region joining them spans 29 bases. CDR1 and CDR2, per the germline V gene (reference sequence), are SEHNR and FQNEAQ. The sample was also reused in another study, on T cells of mothers and their children. The second study, in turn, reports: Nine systemically healthy Caucasian individuals, comprising three mothers and their six children, were included as donors. cDNA synthesis used all of the extracted RNA, with roughly 1.5 ug of RNA in each 15 ul reaction. In the second PCR, sample barcodes and 2-4 random nucleotides were introduced via the M1S primer. Each mother yielded over 8 million TCR beta CDR3 reads and each child 2.5 million to 3 million reads. TCR recombination output is similarly shaped by thymic selection in related and unrelated pairs, with a minor effect exerted by inherited differences. Normalized repertoire overlap in related mother-child pairs was always slightly higher than in unrelated mother-child pairs, but the difference was never significant. With a sensitivity of about 100 clones per million clonotypes, no persistent microchimeric T cell clones were detected. Deep NGS was used in the study to compare the TCR beta repertoires of mothers and children and to look for features that separate related mother-child pairs from unrelated individuals. The mean age was roughly 44 +/- 4 years for the mothers and about 12 +/- 4 years for the children. After adapter ligation with NEBNext reagents, the libraries were sequenced on Illumina HiSeq 2000 with 100+100 nt paired-end reads. To prevent cross-contamination, the mother and child libraries were prepared a month apart and were sequenced in separate runs. For each donor, between roughly 500,000 and 2,300,000 distinct TCR beta clonotypes were identified. Naive TCR beta clonotypes were estimated from low-frequency clonotypes matched to each donor's FACS-determined naive share, without sorting.

The TCR comes from a boy younger than 18 in good health. The chain links TRBV7-9 with TRBJ2-7, and the D gene may be TRBD2, 6 bases matching. The specimen was blood. The CDR3 sequence is CASSNGLTGEESSYYEQYF. At the DNA level, the sequence is TGTGCCAGCAGCAACGGACTGACCGGGGAGGAGAGCTCCTACTACGAGCAGTACTTC.